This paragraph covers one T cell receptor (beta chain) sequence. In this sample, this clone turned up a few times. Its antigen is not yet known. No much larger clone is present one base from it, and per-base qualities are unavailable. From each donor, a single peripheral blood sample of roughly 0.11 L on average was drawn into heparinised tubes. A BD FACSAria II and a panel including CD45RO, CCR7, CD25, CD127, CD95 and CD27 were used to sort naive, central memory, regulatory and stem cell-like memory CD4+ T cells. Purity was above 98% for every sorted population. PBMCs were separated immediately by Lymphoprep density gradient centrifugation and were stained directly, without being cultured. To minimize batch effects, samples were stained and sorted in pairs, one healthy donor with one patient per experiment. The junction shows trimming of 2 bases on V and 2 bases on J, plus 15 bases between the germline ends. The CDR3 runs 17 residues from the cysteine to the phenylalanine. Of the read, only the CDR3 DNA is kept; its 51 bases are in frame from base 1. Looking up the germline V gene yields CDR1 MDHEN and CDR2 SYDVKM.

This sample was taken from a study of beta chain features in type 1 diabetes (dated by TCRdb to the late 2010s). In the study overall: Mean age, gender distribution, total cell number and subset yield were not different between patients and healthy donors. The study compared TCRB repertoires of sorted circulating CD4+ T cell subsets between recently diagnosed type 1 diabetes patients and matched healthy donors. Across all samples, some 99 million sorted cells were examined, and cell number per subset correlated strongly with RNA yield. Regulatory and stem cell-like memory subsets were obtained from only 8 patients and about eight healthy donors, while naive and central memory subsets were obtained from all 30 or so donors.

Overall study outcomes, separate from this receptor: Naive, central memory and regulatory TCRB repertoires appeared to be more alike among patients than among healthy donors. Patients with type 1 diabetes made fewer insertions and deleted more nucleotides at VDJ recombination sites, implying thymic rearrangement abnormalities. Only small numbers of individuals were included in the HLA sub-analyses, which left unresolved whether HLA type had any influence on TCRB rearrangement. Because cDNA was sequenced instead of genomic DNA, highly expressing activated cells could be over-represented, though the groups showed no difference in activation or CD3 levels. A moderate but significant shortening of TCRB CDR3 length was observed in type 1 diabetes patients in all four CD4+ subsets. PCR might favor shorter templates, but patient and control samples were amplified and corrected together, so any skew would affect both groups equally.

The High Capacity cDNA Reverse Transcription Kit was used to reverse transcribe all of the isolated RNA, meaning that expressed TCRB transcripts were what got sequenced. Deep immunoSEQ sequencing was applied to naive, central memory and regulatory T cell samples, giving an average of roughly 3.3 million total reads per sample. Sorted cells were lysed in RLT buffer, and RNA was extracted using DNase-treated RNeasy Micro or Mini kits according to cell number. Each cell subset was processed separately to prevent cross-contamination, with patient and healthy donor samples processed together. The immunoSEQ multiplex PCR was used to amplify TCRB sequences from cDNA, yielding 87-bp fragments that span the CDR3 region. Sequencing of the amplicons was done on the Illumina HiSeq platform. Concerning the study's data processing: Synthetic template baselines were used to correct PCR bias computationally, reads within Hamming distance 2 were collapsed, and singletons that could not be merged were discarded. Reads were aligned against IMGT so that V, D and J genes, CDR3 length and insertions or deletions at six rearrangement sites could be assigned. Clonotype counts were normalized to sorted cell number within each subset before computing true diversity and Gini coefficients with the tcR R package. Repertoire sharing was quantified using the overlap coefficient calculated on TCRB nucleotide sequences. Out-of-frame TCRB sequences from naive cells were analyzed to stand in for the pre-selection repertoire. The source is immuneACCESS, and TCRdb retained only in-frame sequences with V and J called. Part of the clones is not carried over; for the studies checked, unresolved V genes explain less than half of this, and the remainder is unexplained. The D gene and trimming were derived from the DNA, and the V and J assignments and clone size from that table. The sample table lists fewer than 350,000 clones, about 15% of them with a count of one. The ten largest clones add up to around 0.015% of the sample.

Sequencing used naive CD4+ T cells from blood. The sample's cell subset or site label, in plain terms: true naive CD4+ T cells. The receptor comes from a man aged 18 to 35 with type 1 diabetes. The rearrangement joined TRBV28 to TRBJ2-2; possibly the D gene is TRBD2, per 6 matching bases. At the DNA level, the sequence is TGTGCCAGCAGTTTAGCGGGGACCCTTACTAACACCGGGGAGCTGTTTTTT. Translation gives CASSLAGTLTNTGELFF.